This TCR beta chain was captured in a study of blood T cell repertoires in COVID-19. Sequencing was performed with immunoSEQ multiplex PCR; in TCRdb, only in-frame clones are kept and a portion is missing. The top ten clones hold 3% to 3.5% of a sample with roughly 41,000 clones, roughly 86% of them seen once. V shed 0 bases and J 5 bases; nucleotides not matched to a gene: 11. The CDR3 spans 17 residues. Looked up from germline, CDR1 is SGHKS and CDR2 is YYEKEE (reference sequence). J is TRBJ1-2 and V is TRBV5-5; 9 bases line up with TRBD1. The TCR was taken from a woman in her 50s who had recovered from COVID-19. Source material: PBMCs or T cells enriched from blood (not recorded which). The CDR3 reads CASSLGDPRQGGYGYTF. The CDR3 DNA follows: TGTGCCAGCAGCTTGGGGGACCCACGACAGGGGGGATATGGCTACACCTTC.